The clone carrying this T cell receptor (beta chain) was seen repeatedly, ten times or more. Its antigen is still unknown. 2 million PBMCs stored at -80 C were the source of the unsorted libraries. J was trimmed by 7 bases and V by 4 bases; bases with no gene match: 7. From germline, CDR1 is LGHDT and CDR2 YNNKEL (reference sequence). CDR3 length: 15 residues. Each CDR3 protein is one row after TCRdb ran MiXCR on the 5' RACE reads. The sample has roughly 38,000 distinct CDR3 sequences; around 2.5% are singletons. The data were obtained in a study of neurological immune-mediated disorders. The study, taken as a whole, reports: HTLV-1-associated myelopathy had the most TCR clonal expansion, and multiple sclerosis had the least, less than healthy controls.

The chain is built from TRBV3-1 and TRBJ1-6; 7 bases are shared with TRBD1. This clonotype was sampled from a man aged 30-40 years with multiple sclerosis. Material: PBMCs. CDR3 coding DNA: TGTGCCAGCAGCCGACCGAACAGGGGAAATTCACCCCTCCACTTT. It yields the protein CASSRPNRGNSPLHF.